The T cell receptor beta chain described here comes from a study of blood T cell repertoires in COVID-19. Profiling relied on immunoSEQ multiplex PCR, and the TCRdb table lists in-frame clones only, not all of them. Of about 150,000 clones in the sample, roughly 88% are singletons; the top ten hold more than 5.5%. CDR1 is MNHNY, CDR2 SVGAGI, per germline (reference sequence). The V and J ends lost 6 bases and 5 bases respectively, with 7 bases between them. This CDR3 spans 12 amino acids. V usage is TRBV6-6 and J usage is TRBJ1-4, with D maybe TRBD1 (5 bases). The sequenced material came from peripheral blood. The sequence was obtained from a woman in her forties or fifties in a cohort sampled during active or convalescent COVID-19. The CDR3 loop reads CASSRGNEKLFF. The CDR3 DNA is TGTGCCAGCAGCCGGGGGAATGAAAAACTGTTTTTT.